These 32 T cell receptor beta chains came from one sample sequenced in a study of T-cell reconstitution after alpha-beta-depleted transplantation in children. Unique molecular identifiers were incorporated into the prepared TCRbeta library. TCRdb called the PCR reads again in MiXCR, with one record for every CDR3 protein. The sample lists 700,000 to 950,000 distinct CDR3 sequences; under 20% were seen once. The sequencing used PBMCs, mostly from graft donor cells, collected 360 days after TCRalphabeta/CD19-depleted stem cell transplant. All receptors derive from a male patient younger than 18 who had a stem cell transplant for acute lymphoblastic leukemia, so the T cells may come from the graft donor.

The V gene is TRBV15, the J gene TRBJ2-2; no clear D. CDR1 is LNHNV, CDR2 YYDKDF, per germline (reference sequence). V dropped 1 base and J dropped 0 bases, with 12 bases sitting between them. This CDR3 comprises 17 residues. The CDR3 bases are TGTGCCACCAGCAGAGGTGGGTGGCAGTCGAACACCGGGGAGCTGTTTTTT. It codes for CATSRGGWQSNTGELFF.

This clonotype was observed many times. The chain uses TRBV10-3 and TRBJ2-3; 8 bases are shared with TRBD2. Per the germline V gene, CDR1 is ENHRY and CDR2 is SYGVKD. Germline trimming cut 6 bases from V and 9 bases from J; bases unmatched to any gene: 14. The CDR3 has 15 amino acids. In nucleotides, the CDR3 is TGTGCCATCAGAGTGAAGCGGGAGCCGGGGGCGACGCAGTATTTT. Residues: CAIRVKREPGATQYF.

The chain employs TRBV12-3 or TRBV12-4 and TRBJ1-2; the D gene is possibly TRBD1 (6 bases). V was pared by 3 bases and J by 1 base, with 15 bases between. This CDR3 region has 16 residues. This CDR3 reads CASSFPLVRGNYGYTF. The CDR3 DNA sequence: TGTGCCAGCAGTTTCCCCCTGGTCAGGGGTAACTATGGCTACACCTTC.

This clonotype was seen at least ten times. This chain uses TRBV29-1 with TRBJ1-1, with D tentatively TRBD1 (5 bases). In germline, CDR1 is SQVTM, CDR2 ANQGSEA. There are 13 residues in the CDR3. V lost 6 bases and J lost 1, with 12 bases in between. Here the CDR3 DNA reads TGCAGCGTGCCAGGGTTATGGAACACTGAAGCTTTCTTT. This codes for CSVPGLWNTEAFF.

This clonotype occurred a few times. As DNA, the CDR3 is TGTGCCAGCAGCCCCCCGTTAGTGACTAGCGGGAGGAACAATGAGCAGTTCTTC. Protein: CASSPPLVTSGRNNEQFF. This chain connects TRBV3-1 to TRBJ2-1; TRBD2 matches 13 bases. Germline V CDR1 and CDR2: LGHDT, YNNKEL (reference sequence). Unmatched junction bases numbered 11, after V lost 4 bases and J lost 5 bases. The CDR3 covers 18 residues.

This clonotype was counted ten times or more. The chain recombines TRBV12-3 or TRBV12-4 with TRBJ2-7; D not resolved. This CDR3 is built from 14 residues. Trimming shortened V by 3 bases and J by 5 bases, and 14 bases separated the two germline ends. CDR3 nucleotide sequence: TGTGCCAGCAGTTTCCTGGCGCGGTCCAACGAGCAGTACTTC. It specifies CASSFLARSNEQYF.

In its sample, this clonotype was seen a few times. The chain recombines TRBV7-8 with TRBJ2-7; 7 positions match TRBD2. The trim removed 5 bases at V and 6 bases at J, leaving 4 bases unmatched. Germline assignment: CDR1 SGHVS and CDR2 FQNEAQ. This CDR3 spans 12 amino acids. The CDR3 bases are TGTGCCAGCAGCGCAACTAGCGCCGAGCAGTACTTC. Its translation is CASSATSAEQYF.

This clonotype was counted a few times. V gene TRBV5-6 combines with J gene TRBJ1-2, with 8 bases identical to TRBD1. The CDR3 consists of 16 residues. The V and J ends lost 0 bases and 5 bases, in that order; junction bases with no gene match: 9. Germline values: CDR1 SGHDT, CDR2 YYEEEE. In nucleotides, the CDR3 is TGTGCCAGCAGCTTGGTTGGGACAGGTGACCTTTATGGCTACACCTTC. Its protein product is CASSLVGTGDLYGYTF.

In DNA, the CDR3 is TGCGCCAGCAGCTTGAGTACAGGGACCTCGAGTGGCTACACCTTC. This translates into CASSLSTGTSSGYTF. The chain links TRBV5-1 to TRBJ1-2; TRBD1 is a possible D gene (6 bases). CDR1 is SGHRS and CDR2 is YFSETQ in the germline V gene. Trimming took off 1 base at V and 7 bases at J, with 17 bases between the two ends. This CDR3 comprises 15 residues.

This clonotype was seen a few times. The chain recombines TRBV20-1 with TRBJ2-1; 14 bases are shared with TRBD2. CDR1 is DFQATT and CDR2 is SNEGSKA in the germline V gene (reference sequence). The junction had 6 bases not matched to a gene; V was cut back by 6 bases and J by 8 bases. The CDR3 is 14 amino acids. DNA for the CDR3: TGCAGTGCCCAGACTAGCGGGAGGGCGCATGAGCAGTTCTTC. Translation: CSAQTSGRAHEQFF.

The chain uses TRBV20-1 and TRBJ2-1; 11 bases agree with TRBD2. Germline V gene lookup returns CDR1 DFQATT and CDR2 SNEGSKA (reference sequence). With V trimmed by 0 bases and J by 7 bases, 5 bases remained unmatched. The CDR3 extends over 15 amino acids. CDR3 sequence (DNA): TGCAGTGCTAGAGATTTGACTAGCGGGAAGAATGAGCAGTTCTTC. Translation gives CSARDLTSGKNEQFF.

The sample holds many counts of this clonotype. V gene TRBV24-1 combines with J gene TRBJ2-1, with 10 nucleotides matching TRBD1. The germline V gene has CDR1 KGHDR and CDR2 SFDVKD. The CDR3 runs to 15 residues. V lost 3 bases to trimming and J lost 5 bases; unmatched junction nucleotides: 3. The CDR3 DNA is TGTGCCACCAGTGATGGCGGGACAGGGGACAATGAGCAGTTCTTC. It yields the protein CATSDGGTGDNEQFF.

The chain is built from TRBV27 and TRBJ2-5; 8 nucleotides line up with TRBD1. CDR3 length: 16 amino acids. CDR1 MNHEY and CDR2 SMNVEV come from the germline V gene (reference sequence). Trimming took 10 bases from V and 1 from J; bases not matched to a gene: 14. The chain's CDR3 is CATRTPTGGTQETQYF. The CDR3, as DNA: TGTGCCACCCGAACCCCCACAGGGGGTACCCAAGAGACCCAGTACTTC.

The CDR3 region has the DNA TGTGCCAGCAGCCAAGGACACGGGTCCTACGAGCAGTACTTC. Protein sequence: CASSQGHGSYEQYF. This chain connects TRBV3-1 to TRBJ2-7; D call uncertain. V lost 1 base, J lost 1 base, and 8 bases lay in between. This CDR3 is 14 amino acids long. The V gene's germline CDR1 is LGHDT and CDR2 YNNKEL (reference sequence).

In this sample, this clonotype turned up many times. The V gene is TRBV29-1, the J gene TRBJ1-1; D not resolved. Germline assignment: CDR1 SQVTM and CDR2 ANQGSEA. The CDR3 length is 12 residues. V dropped 5 bases and J dropped 4 bases, with 11 bases sitting between them. CDR3 loop: CSVPGGRTEAFF. The CDR3 DNA sequence: TGCAGCGTTCCGGGAGGGCGCACTGAAGCTTTCTTT.

V gene TRBV27 combines with J gene TRBJ2-7; weak D call: TRBD1 (5 bases). Per germline, CDR1 MNHEY and CDR2 SMNVEV (reference sequence). The V end was cut by 5 bases, the J end by 3 bases, with 14 bases between. CDR3 length: 14 amino acids. Here the CDR3 reads CASSPGHSNYEQYF. Written as DNA, the CDR3 is TGTGCCAGCAGTCCAGGACACTCCAACTACGAGCAGTACTTC.

This clonotype has a single count. The chain links TRBV6-4 to TRBJ1-5; no definite D call. CDR1 and CDR2 (germline): MRHNA, SNTAGT. This CDR3 region has 15 residues. Trimming left V 4 bases short and J 3 bases short, with 13 bases between. The CDR3 here is CASSGRGRSNQPQHF. The CDR3 DNA reads as TGTGCCAGCAGTGGTCGAGGCAGGTCCAATCAGCCCCAGCATTTT.

This clonotype showed up many times. The V and J genes are TRBV5-1 and TRBJ1-2; D not certain. This CDR3 region has 12 residues. Deletions cut 5 bases from V and 1 base from J, with 6 bases between. Germline loops: CDR1 SGHRS, CDR2 YFSETQ. The CDR3 spells CASSSVNYGYTF. CDR3 DNA: TGCGCCAGCAGTTCAGTTAACTATGGCTACACCTTC.

This clonotype was counted a few times. This chain connects TRBV7-3 to TRBJ2-1; possibly TRBD1 for D (5 bases). CDR1 is SGHTA, CDR2 FQGTGA, per germline. The ends were cut back, 2 bases at V and 6 bases at J, with 14 bases in the middle. The CDR3 runs 15 residues. The CDR3 spells CASSLEVQVGNEQFF. The CDR3 DNA sequence: TGTGCCAGCAGCTTAGAGGTACAGGTAGGCAATGAGCAGTTCTTC.

The rearrangement links TRBV25-1 to TRBJ2-3, with TRBD1 as a possible D gene (5 bases). There are 16 residues in the CDR3. Per germline, CDR1 MGHDK and CDR2 SYGVNS. The V end lost 0 bases, the J end lost 1 base, and 11 bases lay between the germline ends. CDR3 sequence reads: CASSEYGAWGTDTQYF. The CDR3 coding sequence is TGTGCCAGCAGTGAATATGGGGCTTGGGGCACAGATACGCAGTATTTT.

This clonotype has a handful of counts. This chain's CDR3 is CASSLGRVGNEQFF. As DNA, the CDR3 is TGTGCCAGCAGCTTAGGCAGGGTTGGCAATGAGCAGTTCTTC. The rearrangement joins TRBV7-9 to TRBJ2-1, with a tentative D call TRBD1 (5 bases). The CDR3 totals 14 residues. CDR1 SEHNR and CDR2 FQNEAQ come from the germline V gene (reference sequence). Trimming cost V 1 base and J 6 bases, with 10 bases left between them.

The chain has TRBV12-3 or TRBV12-4 and TRBJ1-1, with 9 bases lining up with TRBD1. V lost 2 bases, J lost 7 bases, and 5 bases stayed unmatched. The CDR3 sequence is 14 residues long. CDR3 loop: CASSLRTGEIEAFF. CDR3 DNA: TGTGCCAGCAGTTTACGGACAGGGGAGATTGAAGCTTTCTTT.

The chain has TRBV2 and TRBJ2-1, with 10 positions matching TRBD2. J was trimmed by 7 bases and V by 2 bases; bases with no gene match: 5. CDR1 and CDR2 from the germline V gene are SNHLY and FYNNEI. The CDR3 sequence is 15 residues long. CDR3 region: CASSERAGGVNEQFF. CDR3 DNA sequence: TGTGCCAGCAGTGAACGAGCGGGAGGGGTTAATGAGCAGTTCTTC.

This clonotype has a handful of counts. This chain joins TRBV12-3 or TRBV12-4 and TRBJ2-7, with D possibly TRBD2 on 7 matching bases. The CDR3 extends over 14 amino acids. V lost 6 bases to trimming and J lost 6 bases, with 18 bases between them. The CDR3 sequence: CASSSRGATGEQYF. Here the CDR3 DNA reads TGTGCCAGCAGCTCCCGGGGGGCGACGGGCGAGCAGTACTTC.

The table lists this clonotype with a few counts. The chain joins TRBV7-2 to TRBJ2-3; 7 nucleotides match TRBD1. Per the germline V gene, CDR1 is SGHTA and CDR2 is FQGNSA. The length of the CDR3 is 15 residues. The ends lost 4 bases at V and 4 bases at J; junction bases unmatched: 8. The CDR3, as DNA: TGTGCCAGCAGCTCGAACAGGGGTTTCCCAGATACGCAGTATTTT. Translation gives CASSSNRGFPDTQYF.

This clonotype has just a few counts. The V gene is TRBV7-2, the J gene TRBJ2-5; the D gene is possibly TRBD2 (6 bases). The V gene's germline CDR1 is SGHTA and CDR2 FQGNSA. The CDR3 has 14 residues. The V end was cut by 1 base, the J end by 5 bases, with 11 bases between. CDR3 sequence (DNA): TGTGCCAGCAGCTTAGTGTGGGAGGCGGAGACCCAGTACTTC. Its translation is CASSLVWEAETQYF.

V is TRBV12-3 or TRBV12-4 and J is TRBJ1-1; a possible D gene is TRBD1 (5 bases). V was cut by 0 bases and J by 7 bases, with 18 bases left in between. The CDR3 covers 16 residues. CDR3 coding DNA: TGTGCCAGCAGTTTAGCCCTACCGGGGGTGAGGAGTGAAGCTTTCTTT. It codes for CASSLALPGVRSEAFF.

This clonotype was counted a few times. The chain links TRBV5-1 to TRBJ2-3; unclear D gene. The V end was cut by 0 bases, the J end by 6 bases, with 8 bases between. The CDR3 contains 13 residues. Looked up from germline, CDR1 is SGHRS and CDR2 is YFSETQ. The CDR3, as DNA: TGCGCCAGCAGCTTGGGCTACCCTGATACGCAGTATTTT. Residues: CASSLGYPDTQYF.

This clonotype was observed a single time. The V and J genes are TRBV27 and TRBJ2-2; 11 bases align to TRBD1. J gave up 4 bases and V 1 base, and 11 bases lay outside the gene matches. The CDR3 length is 19 residues. From germline, CDR1 is MNHEY and CDR2 SMNVEV (reference sequence). CDR3 nucleotides: TGTGCCAGCAGTTTATATATATATATGGGACAGGGGGTCACCGGGGAGCTGTTTTTT. It yields the protein CASSLYIYMGQGVTGELFF.

This clonotype was counted many times. V gene TRBV5-5 combines with J gene TRBJ2-4, with D unresolved. Per germline, CDR1 SGHKS and CDR2 YYEKEE (reference sequence). Trimming stripped 1 base from V and 6 bases from J, with 8 bases between. The CDR3 runs to 13 residues. CDR3 sequence: CASSLFMGNIQYF. The CDR3 DNA reads TGTGCCAGCAGCTTGTTCATGGGAAACATTCAGTACTTC.

In this sample, this clonotype turned up many times. This chain joins TRBV29-1 and TRBJ2-2; a weak D match, TRBD2 (5 bases). Trimming pared 7 bases from V and 1 base from J, leaving 7 bases between. The CDR3 spans 12 residues. Germline CDR1 SQVTM, CDR2 ANQGSEA. In DNA form, the CDR3 reads TGCAGCGCGGACTGGAACACCGGGGAGCTGTTTTTT. Translating gives CSADWNTGELFF.

This clonotype has only a few counts. This chain joins TRBV7-9 and TRBJ1-4; the D gene is possibly TRBD1 (5 bases). Per the germline V gene, CDR1 is SEHNR and CDR2 is FQNEAQ (reference sequence). The V end was cut by 2 bases, the J end by 2 bases, with 9 bases between. The CDR3 has 15 amino acids. The CDR3 DNA is TGTGCCAGCAGCTTACGTACAGGCACTAATGAAAAACTGTTTTTT. It specifies CASSLRTGTNEKLFF.